The clone carrying this T cell receptor beta chain was detected only a few times. Time point: after trial treatment. The sample's treatment: LDRT plus nivolumab, ipilimumab, low-dose cyclophosphamide and aspirin (RACIN trial). The therapy administered to donors comprised nivolumab, ipilimumab, aspirin, low-dose cyclophosphamide and low-dose radiotherapy. The sample comes from a study of low-dose radiotherapy and immunotherapy resistance in tumors. Study at large: Cohort 1 got 0.5 Gy per fraction every 2 weeks, 6.5 Gy in total. On an every-two-weeks schedule, patients received intravenous nivolumab 240 mg, along with ipilimumab 1 mg/kg every six weeks.

Germline CDR1 and CDR2: DFQATT and SNEGSKA (reference sequence). The CDR3 runs 15 residues. With 7 bases clipped from V and 4 bases from J, the junction kept 12 bases outside the gene matches. cDNA synthesis used a TRAV/TRBV-specific primer set for both chains. Amplification, which lasted 20 PCR cycles, used a constant-region primer and V-primer adapter to amplify TCRs. Amplification (by in vitro transcription) was performed on isolated mRNA. TCRdb processed the reads anew with MiXCR; each CDR3 protein has one entry. Of 75,000 to 95,000 distinct CDR3 sequences listed, 20% are singletons. The source material was PBMCs, sampled after low-dose radiotherapy plus immunotherapy. The gene calls are TRBV20-1 and TRBJ2-3, with 9 bases fitting TRBD2. The clonotype was recovered from a female donor with ovarian cancer. CDR3 sequence reads: CSVTDSGRSPDTQYF. CDR3 nucleotide sequence: TGCAGTGTTACAGATAGCGGGAGATCCCCAGATACGCAGTATTTT.